This TCR beta chain came from a study of blood T cell repertoires in COVID-19. About the research overall: Spain, Italy and the United States supplied samples that represented acute and convalescent COVID-19. The cDNA or gDNA used as material had been derived from T cells, B-cell-depleted T cells, or PBMCs.

With 5 bases removed from V and 5 bases from J, the gap between germline ends came to 16 bases. CDR3 length: 15 amino acids. Germline V gene lookup returns CDR1 LNHNV and CDR2 YYDKDF (reference sequence). In the original processing: Amplifying reference gene primers gave estimates of nucleated cell counts. Method: immunoSEQ multiplex PCR; TCRdb's copy keeps in-frame clones and lacks some. The V and J calls and clone size were taken over from that table, and D and trimming were inferred from the DNA. The data hold over 85,000 clones, with 75% to 95% observed a single time. The sequence was collected from a man aged 18 to 35 with acute or convalescent COVID-19. The sequenced sample was peripheral blood. V usage is TRBV15 and J usage is TRBJ2-1; D unresolved. The CDR3 protein is CATSLSTVSNNEQFF. The CDR3, as DNA: TGTGCCACCAGCCTCAGTACAGTCTCGAACAATGAGCAGTTCTTC.